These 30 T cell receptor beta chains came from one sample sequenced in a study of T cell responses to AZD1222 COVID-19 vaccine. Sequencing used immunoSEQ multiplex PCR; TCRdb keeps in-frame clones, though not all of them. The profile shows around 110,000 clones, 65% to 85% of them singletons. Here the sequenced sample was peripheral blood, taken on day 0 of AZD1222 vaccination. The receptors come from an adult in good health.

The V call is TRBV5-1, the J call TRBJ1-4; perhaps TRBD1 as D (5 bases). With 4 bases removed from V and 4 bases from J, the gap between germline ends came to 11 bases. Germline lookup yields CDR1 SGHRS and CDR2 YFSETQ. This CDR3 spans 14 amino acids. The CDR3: CASSVMGLNEKLFF. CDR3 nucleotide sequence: TGCGCCAGCAGCGTGATGGGGCTTAATGAAAAACTGTTTTTT.

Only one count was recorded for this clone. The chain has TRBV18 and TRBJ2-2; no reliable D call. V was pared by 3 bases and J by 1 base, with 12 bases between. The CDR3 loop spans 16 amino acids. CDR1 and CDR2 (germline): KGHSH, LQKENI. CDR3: CASSPLRMGNTGELFF. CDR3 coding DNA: TGTGCCAGCTCACCGCTCAGGATGGGGAACACCGGGGAGCTGTTTTTT. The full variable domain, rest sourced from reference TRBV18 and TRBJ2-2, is NAGVMQNPRHLVRRRGQEARLRCSPMKGHSHVYWYRQLPEEGLKFMVYLQKENIIDESGMPKERFSAEFPKEGPSILRIQQVVRGDSAAYFCASSPLRMGNTGELFFGEGSRLTVL.

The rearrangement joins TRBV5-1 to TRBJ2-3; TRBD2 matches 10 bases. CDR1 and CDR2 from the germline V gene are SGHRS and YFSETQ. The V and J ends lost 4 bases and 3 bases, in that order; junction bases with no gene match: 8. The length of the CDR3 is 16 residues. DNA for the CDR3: TGCGCCAGCAGCCTCTCCCTAGCGGGGGCTACAGATACGCAGTATTTT. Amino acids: CASSLSLAGATDTQYF.

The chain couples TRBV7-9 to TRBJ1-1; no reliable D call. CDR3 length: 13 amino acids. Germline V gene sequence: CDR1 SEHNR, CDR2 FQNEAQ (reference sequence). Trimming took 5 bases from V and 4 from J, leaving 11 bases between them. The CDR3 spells CASSLHLGTEAFF. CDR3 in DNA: TGTGCCAGCAGCCTACACCTTGGCACTGAAGCTTTCTTT.

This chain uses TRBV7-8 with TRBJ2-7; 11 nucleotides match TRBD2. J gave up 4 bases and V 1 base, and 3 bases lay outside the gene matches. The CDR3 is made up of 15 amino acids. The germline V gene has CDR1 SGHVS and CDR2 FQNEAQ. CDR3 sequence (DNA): TGTGCCAGCAGCTTAGGGCTAGCGGGGGGATACGAGCAGTACTTC. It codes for CASSLGLAGGYEQYF.

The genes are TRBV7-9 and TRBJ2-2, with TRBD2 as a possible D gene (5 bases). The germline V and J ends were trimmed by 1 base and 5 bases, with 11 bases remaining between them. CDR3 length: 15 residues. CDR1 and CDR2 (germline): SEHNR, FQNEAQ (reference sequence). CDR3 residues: CASSLVATNTGELFF. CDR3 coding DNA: TGTGCCAGCAGCTTAGTTGCGACTAATACCGGGGAGCTGTTTTTT.

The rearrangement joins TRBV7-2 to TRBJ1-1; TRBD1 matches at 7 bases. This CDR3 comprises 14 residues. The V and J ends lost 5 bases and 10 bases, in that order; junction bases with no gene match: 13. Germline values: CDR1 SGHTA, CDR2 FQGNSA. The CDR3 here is CASSQGELGRVAFF. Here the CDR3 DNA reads TGTGCCAGCAGCCAGGGGGAATTGGGGAGGGTAGCTTTCTTT.

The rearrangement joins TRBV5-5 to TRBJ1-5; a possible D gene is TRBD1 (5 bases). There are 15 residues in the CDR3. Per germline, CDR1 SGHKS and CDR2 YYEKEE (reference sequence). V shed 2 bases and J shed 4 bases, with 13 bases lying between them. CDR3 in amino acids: CASSLGGGANQPQHF. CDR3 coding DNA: TGTGCCAGCAGCTTAGGCGGCGGGGCTAATCAGCCCCAGCATTTT.

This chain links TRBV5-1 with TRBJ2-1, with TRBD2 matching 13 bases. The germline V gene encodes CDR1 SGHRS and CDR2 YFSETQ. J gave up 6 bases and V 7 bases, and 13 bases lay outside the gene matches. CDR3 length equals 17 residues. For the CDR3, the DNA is TGCGCCAGCTACGATCCTGAACTAGCGGGAGGGCGCAATGAGCAGTTCTTC. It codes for CASYDPELAGGRNEQFF.

In nucleotides, the CDR3 is TGTGCCAGCAGCTTTCAGTGGTTGCTAGAGACCCAGTACTTC. Translating gives CASSFQWLLETQYF. This rearrangement joins TRBV12-1 to TRBJ2-5; no DNA check was done on the table's D call, TRBD1. TRBV12-1 is classified as a pseudogene. The CDR3 runs 14 residues.

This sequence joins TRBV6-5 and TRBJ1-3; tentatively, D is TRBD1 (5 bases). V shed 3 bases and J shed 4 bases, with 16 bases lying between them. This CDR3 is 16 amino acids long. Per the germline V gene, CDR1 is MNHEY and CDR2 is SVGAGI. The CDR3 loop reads CASSYLWDGLGNTIYF. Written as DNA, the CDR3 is TGTGCCAGCAGTTATCTTTGGGACGGATTAGGAAACACCATATATTTT.

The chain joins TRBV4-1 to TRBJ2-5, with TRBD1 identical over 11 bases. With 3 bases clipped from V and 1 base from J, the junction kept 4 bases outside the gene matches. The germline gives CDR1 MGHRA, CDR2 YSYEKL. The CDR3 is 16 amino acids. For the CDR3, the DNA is TGCGCCAGCAGCCATGGGGGGACAGGGGGCCAAGAGACCCAGTACTTC. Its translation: CASSHGGTGGQETQYF.

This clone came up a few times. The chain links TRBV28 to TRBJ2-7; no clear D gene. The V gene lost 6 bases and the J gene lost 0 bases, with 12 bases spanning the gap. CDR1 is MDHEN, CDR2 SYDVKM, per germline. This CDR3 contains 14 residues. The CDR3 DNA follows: TGTGCCAGCAGCGCTTTAGGACGCTCCTACGAGCAGTACTTC. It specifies CASSALGRSYEQYF.

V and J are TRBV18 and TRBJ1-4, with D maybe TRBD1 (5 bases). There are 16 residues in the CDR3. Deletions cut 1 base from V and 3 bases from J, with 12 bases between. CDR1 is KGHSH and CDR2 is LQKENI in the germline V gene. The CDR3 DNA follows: TGTGCCAGCTCACCACGGGCGGCAGGGTCTAATGAAAAACTGTTTTTT. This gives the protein CASSPRAAGSNEKLFF.

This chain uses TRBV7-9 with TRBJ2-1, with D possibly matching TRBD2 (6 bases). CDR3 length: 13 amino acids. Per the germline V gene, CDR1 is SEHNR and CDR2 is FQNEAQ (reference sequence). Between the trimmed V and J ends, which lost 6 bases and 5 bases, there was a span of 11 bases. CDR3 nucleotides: TGTGCCAGCAGTCCGGGGACTCACAATGAGCAGTTCTTC. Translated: CASSPGTHNEQFF. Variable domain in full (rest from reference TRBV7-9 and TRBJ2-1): DTGVSQNPRHKITKRGQNVTFRCDPISEHNRLYWYRQTLGQGPEFLTYFQNEAQLEKSRLLSDRFSAERPKGSFSTLEIQRTEQGDSAMYLCASSPGTHNEQFFGPGTRLTVL.

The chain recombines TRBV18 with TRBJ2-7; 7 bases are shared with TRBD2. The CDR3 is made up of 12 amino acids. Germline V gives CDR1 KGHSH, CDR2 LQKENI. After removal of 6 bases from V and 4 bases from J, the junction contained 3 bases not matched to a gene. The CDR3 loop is CASSPGGYEQYF. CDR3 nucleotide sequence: TGTGCCAGCTCCCCGGGGGGTTACGAGCAGTACTTC.

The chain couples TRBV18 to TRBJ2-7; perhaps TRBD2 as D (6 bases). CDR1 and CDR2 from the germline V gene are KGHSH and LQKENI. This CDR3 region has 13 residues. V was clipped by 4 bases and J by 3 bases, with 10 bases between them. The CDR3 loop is CASSRGEFYEQYF. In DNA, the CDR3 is TGTGCCAGCTCACGGGGGGAATTCTACGAGCAGTACTTC.

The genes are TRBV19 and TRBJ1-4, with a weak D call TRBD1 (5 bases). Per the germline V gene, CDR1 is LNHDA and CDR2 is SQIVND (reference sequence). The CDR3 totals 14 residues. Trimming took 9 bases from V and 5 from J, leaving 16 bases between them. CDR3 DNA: TGTGCCAGCAGGCGGGGGGACCCCAATGAAAAACTGTTTTTT. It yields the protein CASRRGDPNEKLFF.

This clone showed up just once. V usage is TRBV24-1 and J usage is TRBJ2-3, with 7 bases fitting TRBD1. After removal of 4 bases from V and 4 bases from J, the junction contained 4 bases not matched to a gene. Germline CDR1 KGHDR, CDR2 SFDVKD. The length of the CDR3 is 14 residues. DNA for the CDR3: TGTGCCACCAGTGACCCGACAGGGCCAGATACGCAGTATTTT. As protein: CATSDPTGPDTQYF.

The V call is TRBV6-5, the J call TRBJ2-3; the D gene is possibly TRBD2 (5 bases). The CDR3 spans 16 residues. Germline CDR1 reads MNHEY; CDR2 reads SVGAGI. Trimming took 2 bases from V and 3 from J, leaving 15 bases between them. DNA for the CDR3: TGTGCCAGCAGTTACCCCGGGGTGGAAGGGACAGATACGCAGTATTTT. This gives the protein CASSYPGVEGTDTQYF.

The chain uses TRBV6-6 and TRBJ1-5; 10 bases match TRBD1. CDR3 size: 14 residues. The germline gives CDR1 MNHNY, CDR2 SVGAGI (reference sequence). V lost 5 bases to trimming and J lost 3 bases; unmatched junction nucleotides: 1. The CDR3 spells CASSDRGLNQPQHF. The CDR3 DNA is TGTGCCAGCAGTGACAGGGGGCTCAATCAGCCCCAGCATTTT.

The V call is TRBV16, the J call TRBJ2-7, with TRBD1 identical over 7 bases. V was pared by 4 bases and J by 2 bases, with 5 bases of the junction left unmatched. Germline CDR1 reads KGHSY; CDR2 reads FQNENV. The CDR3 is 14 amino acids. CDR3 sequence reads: CASSPPGQAYEQYF. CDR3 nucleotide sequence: TGTGCCAGCAGCCCCCCTGGACAGGCCTACGAGCAGTACTTC.

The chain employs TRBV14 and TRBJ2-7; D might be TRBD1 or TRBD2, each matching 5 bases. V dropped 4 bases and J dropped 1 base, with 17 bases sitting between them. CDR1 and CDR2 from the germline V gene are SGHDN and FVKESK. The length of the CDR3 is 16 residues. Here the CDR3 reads CASSPQEGPYSYEQYF. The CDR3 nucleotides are TGTGCCAGCAGCCCACAAGAGGGACCGTATTCCTACGAGCAGTACTTC. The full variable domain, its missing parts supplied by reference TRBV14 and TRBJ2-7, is EAGVTQFPSHSVIEKGQTVTLRCDPISGHDNLYWYRRVMGKEIKFLLHFVKESKQDESGMPNNRFLAERTGGTYSTLKVQPAELEDSGVYFCASSPQEGPYSYEQYFGPGTRLTVT.

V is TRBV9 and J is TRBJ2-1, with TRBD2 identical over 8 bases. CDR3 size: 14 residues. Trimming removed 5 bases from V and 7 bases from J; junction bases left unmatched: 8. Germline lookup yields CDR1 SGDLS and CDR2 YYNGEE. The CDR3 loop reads CASRSRTSKNEQFF. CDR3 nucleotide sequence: TGTGCCAGCAGGTCCAGGACTAGCAAGAATGAGCAGTTCTTC.

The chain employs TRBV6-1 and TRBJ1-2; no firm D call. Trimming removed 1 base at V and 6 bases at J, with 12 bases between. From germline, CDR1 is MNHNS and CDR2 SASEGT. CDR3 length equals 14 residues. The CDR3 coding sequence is TGTGCCAGCAGTGAAGTGCGAGGCATTGATGGCTACACCTTC. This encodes CASSEVRGIDGYTF.

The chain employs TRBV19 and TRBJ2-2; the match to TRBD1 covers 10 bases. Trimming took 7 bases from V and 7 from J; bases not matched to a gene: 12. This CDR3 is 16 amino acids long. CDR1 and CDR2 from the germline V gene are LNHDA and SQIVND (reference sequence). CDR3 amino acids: CASNSPGDRGGGELFF. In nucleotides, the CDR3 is TGTGCCAGTAATTCACCTGGGGACAGGGGTGGCGGGGAGCTGTTTTTT.

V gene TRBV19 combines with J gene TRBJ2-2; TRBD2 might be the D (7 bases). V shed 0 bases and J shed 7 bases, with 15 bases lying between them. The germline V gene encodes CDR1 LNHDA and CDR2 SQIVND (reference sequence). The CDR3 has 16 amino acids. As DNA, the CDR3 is TGTGCCAGTAGTATAGAGGGAACAGGGAGGGTCGGGGAGCTGTTTTTT. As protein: CASSIEGTGRVGELFF.

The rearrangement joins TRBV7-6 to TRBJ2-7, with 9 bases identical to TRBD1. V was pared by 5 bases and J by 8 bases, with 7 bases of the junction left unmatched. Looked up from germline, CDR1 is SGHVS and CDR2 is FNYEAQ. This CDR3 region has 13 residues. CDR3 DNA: TGTGCCAGCAGCCCCGGGACAGGGTCCAAGCAGTACTTC. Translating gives CASSPGTGSKQYF.

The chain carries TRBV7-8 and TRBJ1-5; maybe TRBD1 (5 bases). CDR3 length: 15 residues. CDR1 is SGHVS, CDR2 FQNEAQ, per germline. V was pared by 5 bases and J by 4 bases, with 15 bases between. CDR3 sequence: CASSAPDGANQPQHF. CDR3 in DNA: TGTGCCAGCAGCGCCCCGGACGGGGCAAATCAGCCCCAGCATTTT.

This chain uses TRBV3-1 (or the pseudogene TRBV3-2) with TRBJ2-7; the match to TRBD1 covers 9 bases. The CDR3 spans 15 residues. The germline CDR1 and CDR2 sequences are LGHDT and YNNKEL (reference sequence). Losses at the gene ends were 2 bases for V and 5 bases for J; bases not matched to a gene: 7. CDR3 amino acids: CASSQNPGQGHEQYF. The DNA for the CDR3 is TGTGCCAGCAGCCAAAATCCGGGACAGGGCCACGAGCAGTACTTC.